One T cell receptor (beta chain) is described in this entry. V lost 6 bases, J lost 2 bases, and 17 bases lay in between. The CDR3 totals 15 residues. From germline, CDR1 is LNHDA and CDR2 SQIVND (reference sequence). Here immunoSEQ multiplex PCR was the method, and the copy in TCRdb shows in-frame clones only, minus some. The table lists 200,000 to 250,000 clones, over 80% of them singletons. Participants came from under 30 US areas, aged roughly 18 to 100 years. Cohort placement rested on clinical history that participants reported themselves. This sample was taken from a study of blood T cell repertoires in COVID-19. Study information: Sites across the United States, Italy and Spain contributed samples from acute and convalescent COVID-19. T cells, B-cell-depleted T cells, or PBMCs supplied cDNA or gDNA.

The chain is built from TRBV19 and TRBJ2-7; possibly TRBD2 for D (6 bases). This sequence originates from a woman aged 40 to 49 who had recovered from COVID-19. The sequenced sample was PBMCs or T cells enriched from blood (not recorded which). The CDR3 reads CASSPTGTVTYEQYF. The CDR3 DNA is TGTGCCAGTAGCCCTACCGGGACTGTTACCTACGAGCAGTACTTC.